Following are 24 T cell receptor beta chains from one sample sequenced in a study of PD-1 blockade in classical Hodgkin lymphoma. The protocol was immunoSEQ multiplex PCR, while the TCRdb copy is restricted to in-frame clones and leaves out a portion. This table holds some 25,000 clones, about 90% found once. Relapse after autologous stem cell transplantation occurred in every patient, and brentuximab vedotin exposure varied. Magnetic negative selection, applied to thawed PBMCs, was used to isolate the CD8+ T cells. This material consisted of CD8+ T cells from blood, taken at baseline. The receptors shown here come from a human donor with classical Hodgkin lymphoma.

The chain recombines TRBV7-6 with TRBJ1-3, with 8 bases fitting TRBD1. Trimming cost V 3 bases and J 3 bases; bases outside gene matches: 4. CDR3 length: 15 residues. In germline, CDR1 is SGHVS, CDR2 FNYEAQ. For the CDR3, the DNA is TGTGCCAGCAGCTTGGAGACAGGGGTTGGAAACACCATATATTTT. This codes for CASSLETGVGNTIYF.

J is TRBJ2-1 and V is TRBV11-2, with 9 bases aligning to TRBD2. Per germline, CDR1 SGHAT and CDR2 FQNNGV. Losses at the gene ends were 2 bases for V and 8 bases for J; bases not matched to a gene: 7. The CDR3 consists of 15 residues. CDR3 nucleotide sequence: TGTGCCAGCAGCTTATTGGCGGGAGGGCCCGATGAGCAGTTCTTC. Its translation: CASSLLAGGPDEQFF. The full variable domain, with the rest looked up from reference TRBV11-2 and TRBJ2-1, is EAGVAQSPRYKIIEKRQSVAFWCNPISGHATLYWYQQILGQGPKLLIQFQNNGVVDDSQLPKDRFSAERLKGVDSTLKIQPAKLEDSAVYLCASSLLAGGPDEQFFGPGTRLTVL.

The J gene is TRBJ2-3, the V gene TRBV9; TRBD2 matches at 8 bases. This CDR3 comprises 17 residues. With V trimmed by 4 bases and J by 3 bases, 13 bases remained unmatched. The germline CDR1 and CDR2 sequences are SGDLS and YYNGEE. The CDR3 here is CASSPRGSGSGTDTQYF. The DNA for the CDR3 is TGTGCCAGCAGCCCCCGAGGAAGCGGGAGCGGGACAGATACGCAGTATTTT.

The rearrangement joins TRBV14 to TRBJ2-7; D is possibly TRBD2 (6 bases). Germline assignment: CDR1 SGHDN and CDR2 FVKESK. V was clipped by 4 bases and J by 3 bases, with 7 bases between them. This CDR3 has 12 amino acids. In DNA, the CDR3 is TGTGCCAGCAGCCTGGGGGGCTACGAGCAGTACTTC. Residues: CASSLGGYEQYF.

The chain recombines TRBV5-1 with TRBJ2-1; either TRBD1 or TRBD2 may fit D (5 bases each). In germline, CDR1 is SGHRS, CDR2 YFSETQ. The CDR3 sequence is 16 residues long. Trimming pared 4 bases from V and 0 bases from J, leaving 14 bases between. CDR3 region: CASSTRDGSSYNEQFF. The CDR3 DNA follows: TGCGCCAGCAGCACCCGGGACGGCAGCTCCTACAATGAGCAGTTCTTC.

V is TRBV19 and J is TRBJ1-1; no definite D call. Germline-derived CDR1 and CDR2 are LNHDA and SQIVND (reference sequence). Trimming left V 4 bases short and J 5 bases short, with 17 bases between. There are 15 residues in the CDR3. CDR3 loop: CASSTPWGGRTEAFF. CDR3 DNA sequence: TGTGCCAGTAGTACCCCTTGGGGAGGGCGAACTGAAGCTTTCTTT.

The V and J genes are TRBV9 and TRBJ2-7; D is unresolved. This CDR3 has 17 amino acids. From germline, CDR1 is SGDLS and CDR2 YYNGEE. V was pared by 4 bases and J by 2 bases, with 22 bases between. CDR3 bases: TGTGCCAGCAGCCTCCAAGGCGTGGCGAAAAAGCCCTACGAGCAGTACTTC. Translated, it gives CASSLQGVAKKPYEQYF.

This clone has only one observation. The genes are TRBV27 and TRBJ1-5; D is ambiguous. Per the germline V gene, CDR1 is MNHEY and CDR2 is SMNVEV (reference sequence). The ends were cut back, 7 bases at V and 3 bases at J, with 10 bases in the middle. The CDR3 spans 13 residues. CDR3 protein: CASKRKPNQPQHF. CDR3 nucleotide sequence: TGTGCCAGCAAGAGAAAACCCAATCAGCCCCAGCATTTT.

This chain joins TRBV4-1 and TRBJ2-7; D is possibly TRBD1 (5 bases). The CDR3 is 15 amino acids. Per germline, CDR1 MGHRA and CDR2 YSYEKL. Trimming took 1 base from V and 5 from J, leaving 15 bases between them. This chain's CDR3 is CASSQVSRTTDEQYF. The DNA of the CDR3 is TGCGCCAGCAGCCAAGTCTCGCGGACAACCGACGAGCAGTACTTC.

The rearrangement joins TRBV9 to TRBJ2-1; 12 bases align to TRBD2. Unmatched junction bases numbered 7, after V lost 0 bases and J lost 0 bases. The CDR3 is made up of 19 amino acids. Germline lookup yields CDR1 SGDLS and CDR2 YYNGEE. CDR3 region: CASSVDGLAGGSSYNEQFF. DNA of the CDR3: TGTGCCAGCAGCGTAGATGGGCTAGCGGGAGGGAGCTCCTACAATGAGCAGTTCTTC.

The chain links TRBV28 to TRBJ2-7; D possibly uses TRBD1 or TRBD2 (5 bases each). Trimming took 4 bases from V and 3 from J, leaving 31 bases between them. This CDR3 comprises 20 residues. CDR1 MDHEN and CDR2 SYDVKM come from the germline V gene. CDR3 residues: CASSSWVGDGHSSAFYEQYF. CDR3 DNA sequence: TGTGCCAGCAGTTCATGGGTGGGGGACGGACACAGTTCGGCGTTCTACGAGCAGTACTTC.

This clone was observed a handful of times. CDR3 sequence reads: CASSPGDGYTF. The CDR3 coding sequence is TGTGCCAGTAGCCCGGGGGATGGCTACACCTTC. The chain uses TRBV19 and TRBJ1-2, with D perhaps matching TRBD1 (5 bases). Trimming shortened V by 6 bases and J by 6 bases, and 8 bases separated the two germline ends. Germline assignment: CDR1 LNHDA and CDR2 SQIVND (reference sequence). The length of the CDR3 is 11 residues. The full variable domain, its missing parts supplied by reference TRBV19 and TRBJ1-2, is DGGITQSPKYLFRKEGQNVTLSCEQNLNHDAMYWYRQDPGQGLRLIYYSQIVNDFQKGDIAEGYSVSREKKESFPLTVTSAQKNPTAFYLCASSPGDGYTFGSGTRLTVV.

The J gene is TRBJ2-3, the V gene TRBV29-1; TRBD2 matches 10 bases. Per the germline V gene, CDR1 is SQVTM and CDR2 is ANQGSEA. The CDR3 has 14 residues. V gave up 4 bases and J gave up 5 bases; unmatched junction bases: 6. The CDR3 sequence: CSVVLAGEVDTQYF. For the CDR3, the DNA is TGCAGCGTTGTTCTAGCGGGAGAGGTAGATACGCAGTATTTT.

V is TRBV10-2 and J is TRBJ2-3; 9 bases agree with TRBD2. Germline CDR1 is WSHSY and CDR2 is SAAADI. Losses at the gene ends were 6 bases for V and 6 bases for J; bases not matched to a gene: 10. The CDR3 runs to 15 residues. DNA of the CDR3: TGCGCCAGCAGGGGACTAGCCCATTCCCAGGATACGCAGTATTTT. This codes for CASRGLAHSQDTQYF.

This clone showed up just once. This chain joins TRBV4-1 and TRBJ1-1; no clear D gene. Germline V gene lookup returns CDR1 MGHRA and CDR2 YSYEKL. V gave up 1 base and J gave up 0 bases, with 12 bases separating them. This CDR3 contains 16 residues. In DNA, the CDR3 is TGCGCCAGCAGCCAAGTCCCGGCAGTTCTGAACACTGAAGCTTTCTTT. Protein: CASSQVPAVLNTEAFF.

The chain joins TRBV9 to TRBJ2-7; no clear D. This CDR3 comprises 14 residues. Germline V gene sequence: CDR1 SGDLS, CDR2 YYNGEE. V was shortened by 4 bases and J by 0 bases, with 11 bases between the two germline ends. The CDR3 DNA sequence: TGTGCCAGCAGCCCCACGGGCAGCTCCTACGAGCAGTACTTC. Amino acid sequence: CASSPTGSSYEQYF.

This clone was picked up a small number of times. The J gene is TRBJ1-2, the V gene TRBV11-2, with 7 nucleotides matching TRBD1. The CDR3 totals 17 residues. In germline, CDR1 is SGHAT, CDR2 FQNNGV. J was trimmed by 4 bases and V by 0 bases; bases with no gene match: 11. CDR3 in DNA: TGTGCCAGCAGCTTAGATCTTTGGACAGGTCTCGGCTATGGCTACACCTTC. Protein sequence: CASSLDLWTGLGYGYTF.

Concerning this clone: A read error may account for a junction end that differs from germline. This sequence joins TRBV19 and TRBJ1-4; D uncertain. This CDR3 spans 11 amino acids. Germline CDR1 reads LNHDA; CDR2 reads SQIVND (reference sequence). This CDR3 is CASSAPGLMGF. CDR3 bases: TGTGCCAGTAGTGCCCCCGGCCTGATGGGTTTT. The whole variable domain, filled in from reference TRBV19 and TRBJ1-4, reads DGGITQSPKYLFRKEGQNVTLSCEQNLNHDAMYWYRQDPGQGLRLIYYSQIVNDFQKGDIAEGYSVSREKKESFPLTVTSAQKNPTAFYLCASSAPGLMGFGSGTQLSVL.

V usage is TRBV2 and J usage is TRBJ2-1, with D perhaps given as TRBD1 or TRBD2 (6 bases each). Deletions cut 6 bases from V and 2 bases from J, with 14 bases between. This CDR3 comprises 15 residues. CDR1 SNHLY and CDR2 FYNNEI come from the germline V gene. CDR3 loop: CASSFRGPTYNEQFF. CDR3 bases: TGTGCCAGCAGCTTCCGGGGGCCCACCTACAATGAGCAGTTCTTC. The entire variable domain, with the rest obtained from reference TRBV2 and TRBJ2-1, is as follows: EPEVTQTPSHQVTQMGQEVILRCVPISNHLYFYWYRQILGQKVEFLVSFYNNEISEKSEIFDDQFSVERPDGSNFTLKIRSTKLEDSAMYFCASSFRGPTYNEQFFGPGTRLTVL.

V gene TRBV6-5 combines with J gene TRBJ2-5; D is uncertain. CDR3 size: 11 residues. CDR1 and CDR2 (germline): MNHEY, SVGAGI. Trimming pared 2 bases from V and 5 bases from J, leaving 3 bases between. The CDR3 nucleotides read TGTGCCAGCAGTTACGGGGAGACCCAGTACTTC. Translating it yields CASSYGETQYF.

The chain recombines TRBV28 with TRBJ2-1, with 11 bases that match TRBD2. Germline V lookup: CDR1 MDHEN, CDR2 SYDVKM. The V and J ends lost 5 bases and 8 bases, in that order; junction bases with no gene match: 11. This CDR3 spans 16 amino acids. The CDR3 coding sequence is TGTGCCAGCAGTCAATTGACTAGCGGGATGGGGGATGAGCAGTTCTTC. It is translated as CASSQLTSGMGDEQFF.

The chain links TRBV18 to TRBJ1-4; D gene uncertain. The germline V gene has CDR1 KGHSH and CDR2 LQKENI. The V and J ends lost 4 bases and 4 bases respectively, with 7 bases between them. This CDR3 spans 13 amino acids. DNA of the CDR3: TGTGCCAGCTCACTAATAAGTAATGAAAAACTGTTTTTT. Protein: CASSLISNEKLFF.

Note on this clone: One end of the junction does not line up with germline, which may come from a read error. The rearrangement joins TRBV15 to TRBJ2-1; 7 bases align to TRBD1. From germline, CDR1 is LNHNV and CDR2 YYDKDF (reference sequence). The CDR3 consists of 13 residues. CDR3 loop: CATSRDRANEQFF. Written as DNA, the CDR3 is TGTGCCACTAGCAGAGACAGGGCCAATGAGCAGTTCTTC. The variable domain in full, with the rest retrieved from reference TRBV15 and TRBJ2-1, is DAMVIQNPRYQVTQFGKPVTLSCSQTLNHNVMYWYQQKSSQAPKLLFHYYDKDFNNEADTPDNFQSRRPNTSFCFLDIRSPGLGDTAMYLCATSRDRANEQFFGPGTRLTVL.

The chain uses TRBV10-1 and TRBJ1-1, with D perhaps TRBD1 (5 bases). The germline gives CDR1 WNHNN, CDR2 SYGVQD (reference sequence). This CDR3 is 17 amino acids long. V lost 1 base and J lost 6, with 21 bases in between. CDR3 coding DNA: TGCGCCAGCAGTGAGTACGGGCCGGACCCAGGAGGGGCTGAAGCTTTCTTT. It translates to CASSEYGPDPGGAEAFF.